The 19 T cell receptor beta chains below all came from one sample that was sequenced in a study of blood T cell repertoires in COVID-19. Clones were sequenced by immunoSEQ multiplex PCR, and TCRdb holds only the in-frame ones, with some missing. The data contain about 120,000 clones, 90% of them singletons. Sequenced: peripheral blood. The receptors derive from a woman aged 60-75 years with COVID-19, enrolled during active disease.

This chain links TRBV7-9 with TRBJ2-1; 15 bases are a match to TRBD2. V was pared by 5 bases and J by 2 bases, with 10 bases of the junction left unmatched. From germline, CDR1 is SEHNR and CDR2 FQNEAQ (reference sequence). This CDR3 region has 19 residues. The CDR3 region is CASSRPRGLAGGTYNEQFF. The DNA of the CDR3 is TGTGCCAGCAGCAGACCCAGGGGACTAGCGGGGGGAACCTACAATGAGCAGTTCTTC.

This clone has a single count. V gene TRBV10-3 combines with J gene TRBJ2-7, with D possibly being TRBD1 (7 bases). V lost 6 bases to trimming and J lost 9 bases, with 21 bases between them. Germline V gene sequence: CDR1 ENHRY, CDR2 SYGVKD. The CDR3 length is 14 residues. DNA for the CDR3: TGTGCCATCAGAGACGGGACAGCGGGCATGGGGCAGTACTTC. It yields the protein CAIRDGTAGMGQYF.

This sequence joins TRBV7-9 and TRBJ2-7; 7 nucleotides agree with TRBD2. Per the germline V gene, CDR1 is SEHNR and CDR2 is FQNEAQ (reference sequence). The CDR3 is 16 amino acids. The trim removed 1 base at V and 1 base at J, leaving 7 bases unmatched. CDR3 loop: CASSLGGLRLSYEQYF. The CDR3, as DNA: TGTGCCAGCAGCTTAGGGGGACTACGGTTATCCTACGAGCAGTACTTC.

The chain couples TRBV7-9 to TRBJ1-4, with D maybe TRBD1 (5 bases). CDR1 and CDR2 (germline): SEHNR, FQNEAQ (reference sequence). The V end was cut by 2 bases, the J end by 3 bases, with 13 bases between. The CDR3 is 16 residues long. CDR3 loop: CASSLTGAIPNEKLFF. The CDR3 DNA reads as TGTGCCAGCAGCTTAACAGGAGCAATCCCTAATGAAAAACTGTTTTTT. Drawing the rest from reference TRBV7-9 and TRBJ1-4, the complete variable domain is DTGVSQNPRHKITKRGQNVTFRCDPISEHNRLYWYRQTLGQGPEFLTYFQNEAQLEKSRLLSDRFSAERPKGSFSTLEIQRTEQGDSAMYLCASSLTGAIPNEKLFFGSGTQLSVL.

The rearrangement uses TRBV7-2 and TRBJ2-1; 7 nucleotides agree with TRBD1. V shed 2 bases, J shed 5 bases, and the junction held 9 bases outside the gene matches. This CDR3 has 16 amino acids. CDR1 is SGHTA, CDR2 FQGNSA, per germline. CDR3 sequence: CASSLLGQRINNEQFF. The CDR3 nucleotides read TGTGCCAGCAGCTTATTGGGACAGAGAATTAACAATGAGCAGTTCTTC.

The J gene is TRBJ1-6, the V gene TRBV7-2; D might be TRBD1 (6 bases). V was cut by 4 bases and J by 6 bases, with 16 bases left in between. The germline gives CDR1 SGHTA, CDR2 FQGNSA. This CDR3 comprises 16 residues. The CDR3 spells CASSSRGGQSNSPLHF. CDR3 DNA: TGTGCCAGCAGCTCCCGGGGGGGGCAAAGTAATTCACCCCTCCACTTT. Together with reference TRBV7-2 and TRBJ1-6, the CDR3 gives the full variable domain: GAGVSQSPSNKVTEKGKDVELRCDPISGHTALYWYRQSLGQGLEFLIYFQGNSAPDKSGLPSDRFSAERTGGSVSTLTIQRTQQEDSAVYLCASSSRGGQSNSPLHFGNGTRLTVT.

This clone was seen once. The chain recombines TRBV7-2 with TRBJ1-2; TRBD1 might be the D (6 bases). CDR1 SGHTA and CDR2 FQGNSA come from the germline V gene. The ends were cut back, 2 bases at V and 6 bases at J, with 10 bases in the middle. The CDR3 covers 13 residues. CDR3 DNA: TGTGCCAGCAGCTTACTAGGGGGAGATGGCTACACCTTC. It codes for CASSLLGGDGYTF.

The CDR3 sequence: CSAGSDEQFF. As DNA, the CDR3 is TGCAGCGCGGGGAGCGATGAGCAGTTCTTC. The chain recombines TRBV29-1 with TRBJ2-1; D might be TRBD2 (5 bases). Per the germline V gene, CDR1 is SQVTM and CDR2 is ANQGSEA. The CDR3 sequence is 10 residues long. Trimming stripped 7 bases from V and 8 bases from J, with 9 bases between.

The genes are TRBV7-9 and TRBJ1-1; 7 bases agree with TRBD1. Germline lookup yields CDR1 SEHNR and CDR2 FQNEAQ (reference sequence). The junction had 5 bases not matched to a gene; V was cut back by 3 bases and J by 7 bases. This CDR3 comprises 13 residues. In DNA, the CDR3 is TGTGCCAGCAGCTTCCGACAGGGCCATGAAGCTTTCTTT. Translated: CASSFRQGHEAFF.

The V call is TRBV11-2, the J call TRBJ2-7; D is undetermined. Trimming left V 1 base short and J 3 bases short, with 4 bases between. The CDR3 totals 12 residues. Germline loops: CDR1 SGHAT, CDR2 FQNNGV. Written as DNA, the CDR3 is TGTGCCAGCAGCTTAGTCGGCTACGAGCAGTACTTC. Translating gives CASSLVGYEQYF.

This clone was counted a few times. This chain joins TRBV2 and TRBJ2-7; no clear D. V was shortened by 0 bases and J by 9 bases, with 12 bases between the two germline ends. The germline CDR1 and CDR2 sequences are SNHLY and FYNNEI. This CDR3 has 13 amino acids. CDR3 in amino acids: CASSEAVRQLQYF. CDR3 bases: TGTGCCAGCAGTGAAGCGGTCAGGCAGCTGCAGTACTTC.

The chain links TRBV7-6 to TRBJ2-6, with 8 bases that match TRBD1. Germline CDR1 reads SGHVS; CDR2 reads FNYEAQ. The CDR3 runs 21 residues. V lost 2 bases to trimming and J lost 1 base; unmatched junction nucleotides: 16. Written as DNA, the CDR3 is TGTGCCAGCAGCTTACCGCTCCTCGGGACAGGATTTTTATCTGGGGCCAACGTCCTGACTTTC. Amino acids: CASSLPLLGTGFLSGANVLTF.

This chain uses TRBV6-1 with TRBJ1-3; D call uncertain. Trimming shortened V by 2 bases and J by 0 bases, and 23 bases separated the two germline ends. Germline V lookup: CDR1 MNHNS, CDR2 SASEGT. The CDR3 has 20 amino acids. The CDR3 loop reads CASSETPLLSYTGSGNTIYF. The CDR3 nucleotides read TGTGCCAGCAGTGAAACGCCCCTCCTCAGCTATACGGGCTCTGGAAACACCATATATTTT.

This rearrangement joins TRBV5-6 to TRBJ1-3; TRBD1 matches 7 bases. The V gene's germline CDR1 is SGHDT and CDR2 YYEEEE. The CDR3 is 18 residues long. V shed 4 bases and J 1 base; nucleotides not matched to a gene: 14. Written as DNA, the CDR3 is TGTGCCAGCAGCCCCCGAATCGCACAGGGGCGTTCTGGAAACACCATATATTTT. Encoded protein: CASSPRIAQGRSGNTIYF.

This chain uses TRBV27 with TRBJ1-5; the match to TRBD1 covers 8 bases. The V gene's germline CDR1 is MNHEY and CDR2 SMNVEV (reference sequence). CDR3 length: 15 residues. V lost 2 bases, J lost 3 bases, and 3 bases stayed unmatched. CDR3 sequence (DNA): TGTGCCAGCAGTTTAACAGGGGGTGCCAATCAGCCCCAGCATTTT. Encoded protein: CASSLTGGANQPQHF.

The chain employs TRBV6-2 or TRBV6-3 and TRBJ2-2, with D possibly being TRBD2 (6 bases). This CDR3 region has 16 residues. V lost 2 bases to trimming and J lost 5 bases, with 15 bases between them. Germline lookup yields CDR1 MNHEY and CDR2 SVGEGT. CDR3 residues: CASSYRRGYDTGELFF. The CDR3 DNA sequence: TGTGCCAGCAGTTACAGGCGGGGATATGATACCGGGGAGCTGTTTTTT.

The chain is built from TRBV7-3 and TRBJ2-2; TRBD2 agrees at 15 bases. Per the germline V gene, CDR1 is SGHTA and CDR2 is FQGTGA. This CDR3 region has 19 residues. Losses at the gene ends were 5 bases for V and 0 bases for J; bases not matched to a gene: 7. The CDR3 region has the DNA TGTGCCAGCAGCCCCGGGACTAGCGGGGGGTCGGCGAACACCGGGGAGCTGTTTTTT. It codes for CASSPGTSGGSANTGELFF.

V is TRBV6-5 and J is TRBJ1-1; 7 bases match TRBD1. Germline V gene sequence: CDR1 MNHEY, CDR2 SVGAGI. The CDR3 loop spans 14 amino acids. V shed 0 bases and J 4 bases; nucleotides not matched to a gene: 2. CDR3 in amino acids: CASSYSGGFTEAFF. CDR3 nucleotides: TGTGCCAGCAGTTACTCAGGGGGCTTCACTGAAGCTTTCTTT.

The chain recombines TRBV4-1 with TRBJ1-2; perhaps TRBD1 as D (5 bases). Per germline, CDR1 MGHRA and CDR2 YSYEKL. The CDR3 is 15 amino acids. Trimming shortened V by 1 base and J by 4 bases, and 13 bases separated the two germline ends. The CDR3 DNA follows: TGCGCCAGCAGCCAAGTAGGCAGGGCCTCCTATGGCTACACCTTC. It encodes CASSQVGRASYGYTF.